Below are 8 T cell receptor beta chains sequenced from a single sample in a study of vaccination and CD4 T cells after COVID-19. These TCRs' antigens remain unknown. Described time point: late sampling 161 to 241 days after vaccination in a few convalescent patients. The treatment was: roughly 11-day PBMC culture with coronavirus spike peptide pools or control peptides (ViraFEST assay). With the Oncomine TCR Beta short-read assay, DNA from cultured CD4+ T cells was sequenced. TCRdb recomputed calls from the PCR reads with MiXCR, one row per CDR3 protein. The sample has around 20,000 distinct CDR3 sequences, 30% to 40% seen once. Specimen: CD4+ T cells from blood, cultured in vitro, collected about 7 months after SARS-CoV-2 vaccination. The source is a human donor who had recovered from COVID-19.

This clonotype appeared a few times. The chain is built from TRBV24-1 and TRBJ1-1; tentative D call: TRBD1 (5 bases). Trimming left V 4 bases short and J 4 bases short, with 30 bases between. Germline values: CDR1 KGHDR, CDR2 SFDVKD. The CDR3 runs to 20 residues. The CDR3 DNA reads TGTGCCACCAGTGACCAAGGGGTTGTCGGGGGTGGGTATATGCGCACTGAAGCTTTCTTT. Protein product: CATSDQGVVGGGYMRTEAFF.

The CDR3 loop reads CRAASTGPNNEQFF. The CDR3 nucleotides are TGTAGGGCTGCTTCGACAGGCCCCAACAATGAGCAGTTCTTC. The V and J genes are TRBV21-1 and TRBJ2-1; the table's D call, TRBD1, was not checked against the DNA. TRBV21-1 is a documented pseudogene. The CDR3 is 14 residues long.

The gene calls are TRBV5-4 and TRBJ2-2; D tentatively fits TRBD1 or TRBD2 (5 bases each). The CDR3 runs 17 residues. V was trimmed by 0 bases and J by 4 bases, leaving 16 bases between them. CDR1 SGHNT and CDR2 YYREEE come from the germline V gene (reference sequence). The CDR3 DNA reads as TGTGCCAGCAGCTTGGCCCTACTGCTGGGGACCACCGGGGAGCTGTTTTTT. It encodes CASSLALLLGTTGELFF. Variable domain in full (rest from reference TRBV5-4 and TRBJ2-2): ETGVTQSPTHLIKTRGQQVTLRCSSQSGHNTVSWYQQALGQGPQFIFQYYREEENGRGNFPPRFSGLQFPNYSSELNVNALELDDSALYLCASSLALLLGTTGELFFGEGSRLTVL.

This chain links TRBV27 with TRBJ1-3; weak D call: TRBD1 (6 bases). This CDR3 has 14 residues. From germline, CDR1 is MNHEY and CDR2 SMNVEV (reference sequence). Trimming removed 3 bases at V and 5 bases at J, with 11 bases between. The CDR3: CASSLNRDRNTIYF. In DNA form, the CDR3 reads TGTGCCAGCAGTTTGAACAGGGATCGAAACACCATATATTTT.

This clonotype was seen a handful of times. The gene calls are TRBV19 and TRBJ1-5; no clear D. CDR1 and CDR2 from the germline V gene are LNHDA and SQIVND (reference sequence). V was clipped by 0 bases and J by 5 bases, with 2 bases between them. This CDR3 is 12 amino acids long. The CDR3 bases are TGTGCCAGTAGTATAGATTATCAGCCCCAGCATTTT. Amino acid sequence: CASSIDYQPQHF.

This chain links TRBV28 with TRBJ1-2, with 8 bases matching TRBD1. With V trimmed by 4 bases and J by 2 bases, 6 bases remained unmatched. CDR3 length: 15 amino acids. The germline gives CDR1 MDHEN, CDR2 SYDVKM. In nucleotides, the CDR3 is TGTGCCAGCAGTTCCCCGCCAGGGGGCAACTATGGCTACACCTTC. It encodes CASSSPPGGNYGYTF.

The V gene is TRBV7-9, the J gene TRBJ1-1, with D hard to call. The CDR3 consists of 15 residues. Germline V gives CDR1 SEHNR, CDR2 FQNEAQ (reference sequence). V lost 5 bases to trimming and J lost 1 base, with 14 bases between them. CDR3 residues: CASSDRHIRNTEAFF. CDR3 sequence (DNA): TGTGCCAGCAGCGACCGTCACATTAGGAACACTGAAGCTTTCTTT.

This clonotype was counted between two and nine times. The genes are TRBV20-1 and TRBJ2-4; D unclear. The germline CDR1 and CDR2 sequences are DFQATT and SNEGSKA (reference sequence). The ends were cut back, 3 bases at V and 8 bases at J, with 14 bases in the middle. The length of the CDR3 is 13 residues. CDR3 loop: CSARDWSSDIQYF. The CDR3 bases are TGCAGTGCTAGGGATTGGAGCAGTGACATTCAGTACTTC.